The 22 T cell receptor beta chains in this list originate from one sample, sequenced in a study of OX40 agonist ivuxolimab in advanced cancers. The protocol was immunoSEQ multiplex PCR, while the TCRdb copy is restricted to in-frame clones and leaves out a portion. Of just over 90,000 clones listed, about 92% are singletons. Sample: CD4+ or CD8+ T cells sorted from blood, taken in a trial of the OX40 agonist ivuxolimab. All receptors come from an adult with an advanced solid tumor such as melanoma, head and neck, liver or kidney cancer.

This clone was recorded a few times. The CDR3 sequence is CAWSDGTEAFF. The CDR3 DNA follows: TGTGCCTGGAGTGATGGCACTGAAGCTTTCTTT. This chain links TRBV30 with TRBJ1-1; no reliable D call. CDR1 GTSNPN and CDR2 SVGIG come from the germline V gene (reference sequence). Deletions cut 1 base from V and 4 bases from J, with 4 bases between. This CDR3 spans 11 amino acids.

This rearrangement joins TRBV29-1 to TRBJ2-1; D is perhaps TRBD1 or TRBD2 (5 bases each). V was shortened by 3 bases and J by 3 bases, with 12 bases between the two germline ends. The V gene's germline CDR1 is SQVTM and CDR2 ANQGSEA. The length of the CDR3 is 14 residues. CDR3 sequence (DNA): TGCAGCGTTGATCGGGGCAGGGACTACAATGAGCAGTTCTTC. Residues: CSVDRGRDYNEQFF.

J is TRBJ2-7 and V is TRBV20-1; the D is unclear. The V gene lost 2 bases and the J gene lost 6 bases, with 8 bases spanning the gap. The CDR3 runs to 11 residues. Germline CDR1 and CDR2: DFQATT and SNEGSKA (reference sequence). The CDR3 nucleotides are TGCAGTGCTAGAACGGGTTCCGAGCAGTACTTC. It is translated as CSARTGSEQYF.

The chain combines TRBV30 with TRBJ2-5; tentatively, D is TRBD2 (6 bases). With the DNA end fitting TRBJ2-7 better, the J assignment may be wrong. Germline V gene sequence: CDR1 GTSNPN, CDR2 SVGIG (reference sequence). This CDR3 contains 13 residues. CDR3 nucleotide sequence: TGTGCCTGGAGTCCCGGGAGCTCCTACGAGCAGTACTTC. Translating gives CAWSPGSSYEQYF.

V is TRBV27 and J is TRBJ2-1; D assignment may be TRBD1 or TRBD2 (5 bases each). From germline, CDR1 is MNHEY and CDR2 SMNVEV (reference sequence). Trimming pared 5 bases from V and 4 bases from J, leaving 18 bases between. The CDR3 sequence is 16 residues long. This CDR3 is CASSRFQRDLYNEQFF. CDR3 DNA sequence: TGTGCCAGCAGTCGATTCCAACGGGACCTATACAATGAGCAGTTCTTC.

As to this clone: This same CDR3 is encoded by further DNA sequences in the sample. This chain uses TRBV27 with TRBJ2-6; D call uncertain. Germline CDR1 MNHEY, CDR2 SMNVEV (reference sequence). The CDR3 covers 13 residues. The V gene lost 2 bases and the J gene lost 4 bases, with 3 bases spanning the gap. The CDR3, as DNA: TGTGCCAGCAGTTTAACGGGGGCCAACGTCCTGACTTTC. As protein: CASSLTGANVLTF. Filled out from reference TRBV27 and TRBJ2-6, the complete variable domain reads EAQVTQNPRYLITVTGKKLTVTCSQNMNHEYMSWYRQDPGLGLRQIYYSMNVEVTDKGDVPEGYKVSRKEKRNFPLILESPSPNQTSLYFCASSLTGANVLTFGAGSRLTVL.

The sample holds a few counts of this clone. The chain employs TRBV27 and TRBJ2-1; D is unclear. Germline CDR1 is MNHEY and CDR2 is SMNVEV (reference sequence). This CDR3 contains 16 residues. Trimming removed 3 bases from V and 10 bases from J, with 22 bases in between. In nucleotides, the CDR3 is TGTGCCAGCAGTTTCCTGAGGCTAGTTAATCAAGGAGAGCAGTTCTTC. Its translation is CASSFLRLVNQGEQFF.

This clone was observed once. The chain combines TRBV6-5 with TRBJ1-1; D uncertain. CDR1 is MNHEY and CDR2 is SVGAGI in the germline V gene. The length of the CDR3 is 12 residues. V was pared by 5 bases and J by 0 bases, with 4 bases between. The CDR3 spells CASSPMNTEAFF. The CDR3 nucleotides read TGTGCCAGCAGTCCAATGAACACTGAAGCTTTCTTT.

This clone was recorded only once. This rearrangement joins TRBV7-6 to TRBJ1-1; D unresolved. The CDR3 loop spans 12 amino acids. Trimming shortened V by 5 bases and J by 0 bases, and 4 bases separated the two germline ends. In germline, CDR1 is SGHVS, CDR2 FNYEAQ. The CDR3 coding sequence is TGTGCCAGCAGCGAGATGAACACTGAAGCTTTCTTT. Translating gives CASSEMNTEAFF.

The J gene is TRBJ2-1, the V gene TRBV15; D is unclear. The length of the CDR3 is 12 residues. Per the germline V gene, CDR1 is LNHNV and CDR2 is YYDKDF (reference sequence). Trimming stripped 0 bases from V and 9 bases from J, with 6 bases between. As DNA, the CDR3 is TGTGCCACCAGCAGAGATTCGTTTGAGCAGTTCTTC. The encoded protein is CATSRDSFEQFF.

J is TRBJ1-2 and V is TRBV13; 7 nucleotides agree with TRBD1. From germline, CDR1 is PRHDT and CDR2 FYEKMQ (reference sequence). The CDR3 runs 14 residues. V shed 1 base and J 4 bases; nucleotides not matched to a gene: 3. The CDR3 region has the DNA TGTGCCAGCAGCTTAGAGGGGGCCCGCTATGGCTACACCTTC. Translating gives CASSLEGARYGYTF. Together with reference TRBV13 and TRBJ1-2, the CDR3 gives the full variable domain: AAGVIQSPRHLIKEKRETATLKCYPIPRHDTVYWYQQGPGQDPQFLISFYEKMQSDKGSIPDRFSAQQFSDYHSELNMSSLELGDSALYFCASSLEGARYGYTFGSGTRLTVV.

The chain links TRBV7-8 to TRBJ1-5; D possibly corresponds to TRBD1 (5 bases). Looked up from germline, CDR1 is SGHVS and CDR2 is FQNEAQ. CDR3 size: 17 residues. V lost 5 bases and J 5 bases, leaving 22 bases between the germline ends. CDR3 bases: TGTGCCAGCAGCCATACAGGATCGTTAGGTTCCCATCAGCCCCAGCATTTT. This sequence encodes CASSHTGSLGSHQPQHF.

The genes are TRBV7-8 and TRBJ1-5, with D hard to call. Germline V gives CDR1 SGHVS, CDR2 FQNEAQ. The V gene lost 0 bases and the J gene lost 4 bases, with 10 bases spanning the gap. The CDR3 sequence is 15 residues long. CDR3 region: CASSLAEATNQPQHF. DNA of the CDR3: TGTGCCAGCAGCTTAGCCGAAGCGACAAATCAGCCCCAGCATTTT.

The chain carries TRBV29-1 and TRBJ1-2; D is possibly TRBD1 (5 bases). Trimming removed 2 bases at V and 5 bases at J, with 12 bases between. Germline CDR1 is SQVTM and CDR2 is ANQGSEA. The CDR3 extends over 13 amino acids. CDR3 residues: CSVEKGPLYGYTF. The DNA of the CDR3 is TGCAGCGTTGAAAAGGGGCCATTGTATGGCTACACCTTC.

V is TRBV2 and J is TRBJ1-4, with D unclear. The length of the CDR3 is 16 residues. V gave up 6 bases and J gave up 0 bases, with 14 bases separating them. Germline loops: CDR1 SNHLY, CDR2 FYNNEI. CDR3 DNA sequence: TGTGCCAGCAGGAGACCGGGAGTAACAACTAATGAAAAACTGTTTTTT. This encodes CASRRPGVTTNEKLFF.

The gene calls are TRBV11-2 and TRBJ2-7; weak D call: TRBD2 (5 bases). This CDR3 has 17 amino acids. Germline CDR1 is SGHAT and CDR2 is FQNNGV. Trimming shortened V by 1 base and J by 7 bases, and 23 bases separated the two germline ends. CDR3 DNA: TGTGCCAGCAGCTTAGGCCCCGCGGGCGCTCCTACGAGAGAGCAGTACTTC. It is translated as CASSLGPAGAPTREQYF.

This rearrangement joins TRBV11-2 to TRBJ2-7, with 9 bases that match TRBD1. From germline, CDR1 is SGHAT and CDR2 FQNNGV. This CDR3 has 16 residues. Trimming cost V 4 bases and J 2 bases; bases outside gene matches: 9. The CDR3 is CASSSAAGTGTYEQYF. The DNA for the CDR3 is TGTGCCAGCAGCTCTGCAGCCGGGACAGGGACCTACGAGCAGTACTTC.

The CDR3 DNA is TGTGCCAGCAGCCCGGGACAGGGGACGGGCGATACGCAGTATTTT. Protein: CASSPGQGTGDTQYF. The gene calls are TRBV11-2 and TRBJ2-3, with 10 bases fitting TRBD1. Germline CDR1 and CDR2: SGHAT and FQNNGV. Trimming took 5 bases from V and 6 from J; bases not matched to a gene: 8. The CDR3 is 15 residues long.

This chain joins TRBV5-4 and TRBJ2-3; 8 positions match TRBD2. There are 15 residues in the CDR3. V lost 0 bases and J lost 2; bases outside the gene matches: 2. In germline, CDR1 is SGHNT, CDR2 YYREEE (reference sequence). CDR3 DNA sequence: TGTGCCAGCAGCTTGGCGGGGGGGGACACAGATACGCAGTATTTT. Its protein product is CASSLAGGDTDTQYF.

V and J are TRBV7-9 and TRBJ2-1; D perhaps matches TRBD1 (6 bases). Per germline, CDR1 SEHNR and CDR2 FQNEAQ (reference sequence). This CDR3 is 16 amino acids long. Trimming shortened V by 2 bases and J by 4 bases, and 15 bases separated the two germline ends. The CDR3 sequence is CASSLKARGQYNEQFF. CDR3 nucleotide sequence: TGTGCCAGCAGCTTAAAAGCCAGGGGACAATACAATGAGCAGTTCTTC.

V and J are TRBV5-1 and TRBJ2-7; tentative D call: TRBD2 (6 bases). The V end was cut by 0 bases, the J end by 3 bases, with 13 bases between. CDR1 is SGHRS and CDR2 is YFSETQ in the germline V gene. This CDR3 is 15 amino acids long. The CDR3 region is CASSLGGGTVYEQYF. The CDR3 DNA reads TGCGCCAGCAGCTTGGGGGGCGGGACCGTCTACGAGCAGTACTTC. Drawing the rest from reference TRBV5-1 and TRBJ2-7, the complete variable domain is KAGVTQTPRYLIKTRGQQVTLSCSPISGHRSVSWYQQTPGQGLQFLFEYFSETQRNKGNFPGRFSGRQFSNSRSEMNVSTLELGDSALYLCASSLGGGTVYEQYFGPGTRLTVT.

The V call is TRBV7-8, the J call TRBJ2-5, with 8 bases identical to TRBD2. The germline V gene has CDR1 SGHVS and CDR2 FQNEAQ. CDR3 length: 14 residues. J was trimmed by 5 bases and V by 7 bases; bases with no gene match: 9. This CDR3 reads CASTLLTSDETQYF. The DNA for the CDR3 is TGTGCCAGCACCCTTCTGACTAGCGATGAGACCCAGTACTTC.